Each of the 21 T cell receptor beta chains below was sequenced from the same sample in a study of CD8+ T cells in alopecia areata. Reverse transcription of extracted RNA yielded cDNA, which provided the sequencing template. The data were produced by immunoSEQ multiplex PCR, yet TCRdb's version contains in-frame clones alone and is incomplete. This table holds some 170,000 clones, less than 80% found once. The starting material was CD8+ T cells sorted from blood, obtained at week 0. The source of these receptors is a human donor with alopecia areata.

J is TRBJ1-1 and V is TRBV7-9; D perhaps matches TRBD1 (5 bases). Germline V gene data show CDR1 as SEHNR and CDR2 as FQNEAQ (reference sequence). The CDR3 runs to 12 residues. V shed 7 bases and J shed 1 base, with 7 bases lying between them. The CDR3 region has the DNA TGTGCCAGCATAACAGGGAACACTGAAGCTTTCTTT. Translation gives CASITGNTEAFF.

This clone was seen more than once but under ten times. The rearrangement joins TRBV10-3 to TRBJ1-6; D is perhaps TRBD1 (6 bases). Germline assignment: CDR1 ENHRY and CDR2 SYGVKD. Trimming cost V 4 bases and J 9 bases, with 10 bases left between them. This CDR3 is built from 13 residues. CDR3 in DNA: TGTGCCATCAGTGGGGGGGGGCTTTCACCCCTCCACTTT. It encodes CAISGGGLSPLHF.

This clone appeared a few times. The chain combines TRBV5-4 with TRBJ2-1; 7 bases match TRBD1. Trimming removed 4 bases from V and 8 bases from J; junction bases left unmatched: 6. The V gene's germline CDR1 is SGHNT and CDR2 YYREEE (reference sequence). The CDR3 is made up of 13 amino acids. The CDR3 loop is CASSLTGVDEQFF. In DNA, the CDR3 is TGTGCCAGCAGCCTCACAGGGGTCGATGAGCAGTTCTTC.

The chain recombines TRBV2 with TRBJ1-5, with D tentatively TRBD1 (5 bases). Trimming took 7 bases from V and 0 from J, leaving 16 bases between them. The CDR3 contains 16 residues. Germline V gene data show CDR1 as SNHLY and CDR2 as FYNNEI. The CDR3 reads CASIQGLSNSNQPQHF. The DNA for the CDR3 is TGTGCCAGCATCCAGGGCCTATCGAATAGCAATCAGCCCCAGCATTTT.

The chain's CDR3 is CASSVAEAEQFF. The CDR3 bases are TGTGCCAGCAGCGTAGCTGAAGCTGAGCAGTTCTTC. The rearrangement links TRBV9 to TRBJ2-1; the D is unclear. CDR1 and CDR2 from the germline V gene are SGDLS and YYNGEE. This CDR3 has 12 amino acids. Trimming pared 0 bases from V and 9 bases from J, leaving 7 bases between.

In this sample, this clone turned up a few times. The rearrangement uses TRBV23-1 and TRBJ2-1, with no clear D. TRBV23-1 is recorded as an ORF, its role being uncertain. The CDR3 has 15 residues. V dropped 3 bases and J dropped 8 bases, with 17 bases sitting between them. The CDR3 nucleotides read TGCGCCAGCAGTCATGCAGACCCCTGGGTACATGAGCAGTTCTTC. This gives the protein CASSHADPWVHEQFF.

The table lists this clone with a few counts. The chain joins TRBV30 to TRBJ2-7; no definite D call. Trimming shortened V by 1 base and J by 0 bases, and 4 bases separated the two germline ends. This CDR3 is built from 12 residues. Germline CDR1 and CDR2: GTSNPN and SVGIG (reference sequence). The DNA of the CDR3 is TGTGCCTGGAGTGGGCTCTCCTACGAGCAGTACTTC. Translating it yields CAWSGLSYEQYF.

This clone was seen a few times. This chain uses TRBV29-1 with TRBJ2-5, with 8 bases aligning to TRBD1. Germline values: CDR1 SQVTM, CDR2 ANQGSEA. V dropped 7 bases and J dropped 5; count of bases not matched to a gene: 6. The CDR3 sequence is 12 residues long. The CDR3 DNA reads as TGCAGCGCCGGACAGGGCGTTGAGACCCAGTACTTC. Translating gives CSAGQGVETQYF. The variable domain in full, with the rest retrieved from reference TRBV29-1 and TRBJ2-5, is SAVISQKPSRDICQRGTSLTIQCQVDSQVTMMFWYRQQPGQSLTLIATANQGSEATYESGFVIDKFPISRPNLTFSTLTVSNMSPEDSSIYLCSAGQGVETQYFGPGTRLLVL.

The V gene is TRBV29-1, the J gene TRBJ1-2; weak D call: TRBD1 (5 bases). V was cut by 0 bases and J by 8 bases, with 10 bases left in between. This CDR3 is built from 12 residues. The germline gives CDR1 SQVTM, CDR2 ANQGSEA. CDR3 DNA: TGCAGCGTTGAAGACGAGGCAGGGGGCTACACCTTC. The encoded protein is CSVEDEAGGYTF. Combining the CDR3 with reference TRBV29-1 and TRBJ1-2 gives the whole variable domain SAVISQKPSRDICQRGTSLTIQCQVDSQVTMMFWYRQQPGQSLTLIATANQGSEATYESGFVIDKFPISRPNLTFSTLTVSNMSPEDSSIYLCSVEDEAGGYTFGSGTRLTVV.

The rearrangement uses TRBV29-1 and TRBJ2-7; a weak D match, TRBD1 (6 bases). The CDR3 extends over 11 amino acids. V was pared by 4 bases and J by 9 bases, with 13 bases between. Germline CDR1 and CDR2: SQVTM and ANQGSEA. As DNA, the CDR3 is TGCAGCGTTGTGGTGGGGGCAGGGCAGTACTTC. Its protein is CSVVVGAGQYF.

The chain recombines TRBV5-1 with TRBJ1-2, with 7 bases fitting TRBD1. V trimming: 4 bases; J trimming: 4 bases; junction bases outside the gene matches: 4. The CDR3 totals 13 residues. Germline CDR1 is SGHRS and CDR2 is YFSETQ. In DNA form, the CDR3 reads TGCGCCAGCAGCATCGGGACAGTCTATGGCTACACCTTC. It yields the protein CASSIGTVYGYTF.

The V call is TRBV7-8, the J call TRBJ2-7, with 8 nucleotides matching TRBD2. Germline V gene lookup returns CDR1 SGHVS and CDR2 FQNEAQ. V dropped 5 bases and J dropped 6; count of bases not matched to a gene: 6. The CDR3 consists of 13 residues. The CDR3 DNA reads as TGTGCCAGCAGCCCGGCGGGGGGCCGCGAGCAGTACTTC. Residues: CASSPAGGREQYF.

This clone has a handful of counts. This chain connects TRBV7-8 to TRBJ2-3; tentatively, D is TRBD2 (7 bases). The V end lost 5 bases, the J end lost 3 bases, and 12 bases lay between the germline ends. The CDR3 covers 14 residues. Germline-derived CDR1 and CDR2 are SGHVS and FQNEAQ. The CDR3: CASSGGAATDTQYF. The CDR3 coding sequence is TGTGCCAGCAGCGGGGGGGCTGCTACAGATACGCAGTATTTT.

The chain combines TRBV30 with TRBJ2-5; weak D call: TRBD1 (6 bases). The ends were cut back, 0 bases at V and 5 bases at J, with 13 bases in the middle. The CDR3 runs 14 residues. Germline CDR1 reads GTSNPN; CDR2 reads SVGIG (reference sequence). In nucleotides, the CDR3 is TGTGCCTGGAGTGTAGGCAGGGGCTCCGAGACCCAGTACTTC. Its translation: CAWSVGRGSETQYF.

This CDR3 reads CASSHQGSGNTIYF. The CDR3 nucleotides read TGTGCCAGCAGCCACCAGGGGTCGGGAAACACCATATATTTT. This chain uses TRBV4-2 with TRBJ1-3, with a possible D match to TRBD1 (6 bases). Trimming took off 3 bases at V and 4 bases at J, with 10 bases between the two ends. This CDR3 has 14 amino acids. Germline values: CDR1 LGHNA, CDR2 YNFKEQ.

This clone has only a few counts. The V call is TRBV20-1, the J call TRBJ2-7; perhaps D is TRBD1 or TRBD2 (5 bases each). The ends were cut back, 0 bases at V and 11 bases at J, with 11 bases in the middle. From germline, CDR1 is DFQATT and CDR2 SNEGSKA (reference sequence). The CDR3 covers 11 residues. The CDR3 sequence: CSARDRGSEYF. The CDR3 nucleotides are TGCAGTGCTAGAGATCGGGGCAGTGAGTACTTC.

The V and J genes are TRBV10-3 and TRBJ2-3, with a weak D call TRBD2 (6 bases). Trimming shortened V by 2 bases and J by 0 bases, and 12 bases separated the two germline ends. The CDR3 is made up of 16 amino acids. Germline V gene data show CDR1 as ENHRY and CDR2 as SYGVKD. The DNA for the CDR3 is TGTGCCATCAGTGAGGGCCGCGGGGTGAGCACAGATACGCAGTATTTT. It codes for CAISEGRGVSTDTQYF.

This rearrangement joins TRBV5-6 to TRBJ1-5; 10 bases match TRBD1. Losses at the gene ends were 4 bases for V and 0 bases for J; bases not matched to a gene: 4. Germline-derived CDR1 and CDR2 are SGHDT and YYEEEE. CDR3 length: 16 residues. The CDR3 here is CASSQRTGGSNQPQHF. CDR3 nucleotides: TGTGCCAGCAGCCAGAGGACAGGGGGTAGCAATCAGCCCCAGCATTTT.

Details on this clone: One end of the junction does not line up with germline, which may come from a read error. Other DNA sequences in this specimen translate into the identical CDR3. J is TRBJ2-7 and V is TRBV29-1; D tentatively reads TRBD1 or TRBD2 (5 bases each). This CDR3 has 16 amino acids. Germline lookup yields CDR1 SQVTM and CDR2 ANQGSEA. Here the CDR3 reads CSVERLGTESSYEQYF. CDR3 coding DNA: TGCAGCGTTGAAAGGCTTGGGACGGAGAGCTCCTATGAGCAGTACTTC.

The chain joins TRBV6-5 to TRBJ1-5, with D unclear. This CDR3 has 13 residues. Germline V CDR1 and CDR2: MNHEY, SVGAGI. Trimming took 6 bases from V and 4 from J, leaving 10 bases between them. The CDR3 DNA reads as TGTGCCAGCAGCTTAGGTGCAAATCAGCCCCAGCATTTT. Protein: CASSLGANQPQHF.

This chain connects TRBV7-9 to TRBJ2-7, with 8 bases identical to TRBD1. This CDR3 has 12 amino acids. The germline gives CDR1 SEHNR, CDR2 FQNEAQ (reference sequence). With 4 bases clipped from V and 6 bases from J, the junction kept 2 bases outside the gene matches. The DNA for the CDR3 is TGTGCCAGCAGCTACAGGGGGTTCGAGCAGTACTTC. As protein: CASSYRGFEQYF.